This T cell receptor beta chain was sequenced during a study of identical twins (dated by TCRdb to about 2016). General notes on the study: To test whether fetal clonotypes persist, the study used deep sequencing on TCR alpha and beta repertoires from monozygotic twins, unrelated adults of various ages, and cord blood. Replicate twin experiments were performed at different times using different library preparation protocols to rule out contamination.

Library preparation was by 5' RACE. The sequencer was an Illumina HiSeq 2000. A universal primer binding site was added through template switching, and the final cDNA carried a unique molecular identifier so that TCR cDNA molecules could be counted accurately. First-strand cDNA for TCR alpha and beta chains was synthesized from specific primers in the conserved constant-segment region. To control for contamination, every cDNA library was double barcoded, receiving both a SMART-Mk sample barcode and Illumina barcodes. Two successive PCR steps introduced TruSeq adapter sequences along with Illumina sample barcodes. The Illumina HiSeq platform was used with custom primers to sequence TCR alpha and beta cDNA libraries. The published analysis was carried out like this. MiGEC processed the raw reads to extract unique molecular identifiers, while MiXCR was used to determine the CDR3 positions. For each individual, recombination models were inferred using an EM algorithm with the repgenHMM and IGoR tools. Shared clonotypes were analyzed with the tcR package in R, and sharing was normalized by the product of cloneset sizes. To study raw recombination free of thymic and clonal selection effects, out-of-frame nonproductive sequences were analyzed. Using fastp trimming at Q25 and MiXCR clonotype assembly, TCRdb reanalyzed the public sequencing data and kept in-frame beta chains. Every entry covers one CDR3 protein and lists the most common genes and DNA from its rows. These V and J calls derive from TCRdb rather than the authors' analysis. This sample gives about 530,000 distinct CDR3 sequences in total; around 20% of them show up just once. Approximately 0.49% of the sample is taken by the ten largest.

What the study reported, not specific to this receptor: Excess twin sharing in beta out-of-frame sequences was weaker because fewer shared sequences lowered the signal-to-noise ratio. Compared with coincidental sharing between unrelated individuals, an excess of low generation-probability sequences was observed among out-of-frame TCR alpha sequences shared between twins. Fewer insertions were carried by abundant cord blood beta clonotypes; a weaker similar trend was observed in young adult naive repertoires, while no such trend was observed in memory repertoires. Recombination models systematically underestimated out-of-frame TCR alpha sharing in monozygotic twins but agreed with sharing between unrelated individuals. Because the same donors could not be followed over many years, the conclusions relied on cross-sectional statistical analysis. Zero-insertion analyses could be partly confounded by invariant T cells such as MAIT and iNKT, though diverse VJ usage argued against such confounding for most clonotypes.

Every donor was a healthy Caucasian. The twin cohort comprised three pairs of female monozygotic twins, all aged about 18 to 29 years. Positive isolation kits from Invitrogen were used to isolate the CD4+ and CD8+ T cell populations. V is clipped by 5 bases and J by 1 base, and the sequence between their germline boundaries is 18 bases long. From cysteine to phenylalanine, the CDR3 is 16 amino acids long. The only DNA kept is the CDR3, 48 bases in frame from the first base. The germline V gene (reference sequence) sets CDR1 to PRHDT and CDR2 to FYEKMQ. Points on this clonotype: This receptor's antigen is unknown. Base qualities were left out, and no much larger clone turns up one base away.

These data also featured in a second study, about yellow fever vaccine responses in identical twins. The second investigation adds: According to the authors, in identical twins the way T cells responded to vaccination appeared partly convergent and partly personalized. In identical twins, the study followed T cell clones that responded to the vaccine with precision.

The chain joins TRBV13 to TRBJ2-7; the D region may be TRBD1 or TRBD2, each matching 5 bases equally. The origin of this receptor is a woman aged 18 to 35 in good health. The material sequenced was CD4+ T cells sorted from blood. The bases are TGTGCCAGCAGCCCCTTAGGGGAGCCCCAATCCTACGAGCAGTACTTC. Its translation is CASSPLGEPQSYEQYF.